The clone carrying this T cell receptor beta chain was seen a few times. The antigen is not known. The entry originates in a study of T-cell memory formation after mild COVID-19. The study, taken as a whole, reports: Some responding clones appeared in pre-infection memory, suggesting cross-reactive memory joined.

Germline CDR1 is KGHSH and CDR2 is LQKENI. V lost 6 bases to trimming and J lost 5 bases, with 10 bases between them. The CDR3 has 12 amino acids. With constant-segment primers, 5'RACE yielded cDNA libraries of TCR alpha and TCR beta that carried sample barcodes and UMIs. From the 5' RACE reads, TCRdb called clonotypes with MiXCR, one entry per CDR3 protein. The profile shows some 300,000 distinct CDR3 sequences, under 25% of them singletons. The rearrangement uses TRBV18 and TRBJ2-5, with D possibly matching TRBD1 (6 bases). The receptor was derived from a man between 18 and 35 years old who had mild COVID-19 (a few samples of this study predate the infection). Cell type and time point are not known. The sequencing sample was made of PBMCs or a T cell subset sorted from them (not recorded which). CDR3 protein: CASSDQGETQYF. In DNA, the CDR3 is TGTGCCAGCTCGGACCAGGGGGAGACCCAGTACTTC.